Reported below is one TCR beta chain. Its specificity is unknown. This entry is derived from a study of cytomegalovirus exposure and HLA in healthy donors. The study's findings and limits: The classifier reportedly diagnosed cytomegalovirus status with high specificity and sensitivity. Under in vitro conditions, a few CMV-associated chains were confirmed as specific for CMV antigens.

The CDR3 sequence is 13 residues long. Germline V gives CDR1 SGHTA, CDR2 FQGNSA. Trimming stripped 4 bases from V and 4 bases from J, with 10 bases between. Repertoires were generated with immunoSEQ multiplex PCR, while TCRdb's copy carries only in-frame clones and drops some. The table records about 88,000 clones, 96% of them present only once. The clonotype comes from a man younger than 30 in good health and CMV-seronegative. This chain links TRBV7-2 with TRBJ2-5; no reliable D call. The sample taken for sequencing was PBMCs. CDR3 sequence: CASSSLGSETQYF. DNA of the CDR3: TGTGCCAGCAGCTCTCTCGGGTCAGAGACCCAGTACTTC. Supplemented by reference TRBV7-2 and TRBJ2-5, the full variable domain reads GAGVSQSPSNKVTEKGKDVELRCDPISGHTALYWYRQSLGQGLEFLIYFQGNSAPDKSGLPSDRFSAERTGGSVSTLTIQRTQQEDSAVYLCASSSLGSETQYFGPGTRLLVL.